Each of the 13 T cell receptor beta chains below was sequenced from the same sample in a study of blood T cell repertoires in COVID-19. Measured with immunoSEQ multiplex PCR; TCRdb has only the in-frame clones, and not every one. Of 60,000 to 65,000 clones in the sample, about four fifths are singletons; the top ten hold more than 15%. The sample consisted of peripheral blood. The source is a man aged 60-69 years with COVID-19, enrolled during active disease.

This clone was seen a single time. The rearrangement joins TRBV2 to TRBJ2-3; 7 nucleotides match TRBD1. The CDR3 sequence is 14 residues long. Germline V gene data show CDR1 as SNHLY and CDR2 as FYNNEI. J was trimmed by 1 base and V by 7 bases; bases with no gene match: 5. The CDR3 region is CASKNRGGTDTQYF. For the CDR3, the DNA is TGTGCCAGCAAAAACAGGGGAGGCACAGATACGCAGTATTTT. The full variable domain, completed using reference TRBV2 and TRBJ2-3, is EPEVTQTPSHQVTQMGQEVILRCVPISNHLYFYWYRQILGQKVEFLVSFYNNEISEKSEIFDDQFSVERPDGSNFTLKIRSTKLEDSAMYFCASKNRGGTDTQYFGPGTRLTVL.

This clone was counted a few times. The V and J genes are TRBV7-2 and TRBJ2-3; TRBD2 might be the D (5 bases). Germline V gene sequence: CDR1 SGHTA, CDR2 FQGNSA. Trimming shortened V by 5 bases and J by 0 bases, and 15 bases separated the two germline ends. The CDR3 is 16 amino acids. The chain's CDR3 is CASSPTQRSSTDTQYF. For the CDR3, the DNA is TGTGCCAGCAGCCCGACACAGCGGTCTAGCACAGATACGCAGTATTTT.

The CDR3 region is CASSKSGQVNEQFF. For the CDR3, the DNA is TGTGCCAGCAGTAAATCGGGACAGGTAAATGAGCAGTTCTTC. V and J are TRBV6-5 and TRBJ2-1; 8 nucleotides match TRBD1. CDR1 and CDR2 (germline): MNHEY, SVGAGI. Trimming took 5 bases from V and 7 from J; bases not matched to a gene: 7. The CDR3 is made up of 14 amino acids.

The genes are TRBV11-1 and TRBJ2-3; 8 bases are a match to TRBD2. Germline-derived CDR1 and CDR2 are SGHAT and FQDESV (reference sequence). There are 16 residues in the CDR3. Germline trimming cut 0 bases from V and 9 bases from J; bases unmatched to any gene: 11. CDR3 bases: TGTGCCAGCAGCTTAGCTGGGACTAGTGGGGTAGAAACGCAGTATTTT. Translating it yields CASSLAGTSGVETQYF.

The DNA for the CDR3 is TGTGCCAGCAGTTCGTTTAGCGGACACTACGAGCAGTACTTC. Residues: CASSSFSGHYEQYF. The chain carries TRBV28 and TRBJ2-7, with a possible D match to TRBD2 (6 bases). V dropped 4 bases and J dropped 3 bases, with 13 bases sitting between them. CDR3 length equals 14 residues. Germline CDR1 is MDHEN and CDR2 is SYDVKM.

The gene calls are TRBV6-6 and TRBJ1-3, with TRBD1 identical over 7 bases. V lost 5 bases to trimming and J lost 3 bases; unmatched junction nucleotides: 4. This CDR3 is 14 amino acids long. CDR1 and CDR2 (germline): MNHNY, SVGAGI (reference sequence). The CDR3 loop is CASSGRGYGNTIYF. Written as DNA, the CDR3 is TGTGCCAGCAGTGGCAGGGGGTATGGAAACACCATATATTTT.

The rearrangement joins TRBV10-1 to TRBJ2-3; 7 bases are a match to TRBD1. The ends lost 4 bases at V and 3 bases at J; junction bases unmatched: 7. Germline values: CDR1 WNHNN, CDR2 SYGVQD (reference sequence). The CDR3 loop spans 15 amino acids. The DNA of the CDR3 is TGCGCCAGCAGTGTAGGACAGGTTGGAACAGATACGCAGTATTTT. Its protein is CASSVGQVGTDTQYF.

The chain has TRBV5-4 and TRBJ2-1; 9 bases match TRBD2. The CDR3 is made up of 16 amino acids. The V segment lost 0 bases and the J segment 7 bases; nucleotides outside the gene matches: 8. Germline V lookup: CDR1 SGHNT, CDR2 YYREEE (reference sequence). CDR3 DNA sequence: TGTGCCAGCAGCTTGGTGTTCGCGGGAGGGATGAATGAGCAGTTCTTC. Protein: CASSLVFAGGMNEQFF.

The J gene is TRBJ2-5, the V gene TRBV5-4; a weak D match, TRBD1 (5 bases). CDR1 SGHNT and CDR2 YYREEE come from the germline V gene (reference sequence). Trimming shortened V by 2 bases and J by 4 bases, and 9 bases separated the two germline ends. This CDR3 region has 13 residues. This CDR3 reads CASSFRGGETQYF. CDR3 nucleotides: TGTGCCAGCAGCTTTAGGGGCGGAGAGACCCAGTACTTC.

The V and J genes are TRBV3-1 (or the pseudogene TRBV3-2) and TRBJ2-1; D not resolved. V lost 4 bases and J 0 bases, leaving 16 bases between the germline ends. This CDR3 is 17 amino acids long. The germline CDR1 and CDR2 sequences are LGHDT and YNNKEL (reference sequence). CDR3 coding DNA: TGTGCCAGCAGCCCGCCTCCACCCCTAAGCTCCTACAATGAGCAGTTCTTC. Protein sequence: CASSPPPPLSSYNEQFF.

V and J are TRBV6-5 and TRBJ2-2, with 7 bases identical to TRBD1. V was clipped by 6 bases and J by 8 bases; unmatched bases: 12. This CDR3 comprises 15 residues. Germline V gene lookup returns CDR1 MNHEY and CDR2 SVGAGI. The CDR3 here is CASRPRRTGGGELFF. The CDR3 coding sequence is TGTGCCAGCAGACCGCGACGGACAGGAGGTGGGGAGCTGTTTTTT.

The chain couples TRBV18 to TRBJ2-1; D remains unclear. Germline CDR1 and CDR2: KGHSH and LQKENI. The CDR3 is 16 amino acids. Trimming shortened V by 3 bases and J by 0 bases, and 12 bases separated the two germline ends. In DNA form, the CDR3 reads TGTGCCAGCTCACCCCCCGAAAGTAGCTCCTACAATGAGCAGTTCTTC. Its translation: CASSPPESSSYNEQFF.

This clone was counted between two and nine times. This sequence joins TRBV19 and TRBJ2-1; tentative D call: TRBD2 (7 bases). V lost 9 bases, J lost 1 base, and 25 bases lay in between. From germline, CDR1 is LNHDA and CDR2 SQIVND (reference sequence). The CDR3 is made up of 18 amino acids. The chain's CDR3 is CASRGLGGFSGSYNEQFF. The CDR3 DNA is TGTGCCAGCCGAGGACTAGGGGGGTTTAGTGGTTCCTACAATGAGCAGTTCTTC.